The TCR beta chain described here comes from a study of blood T cell repertoires in COVID-19. The germline V gene has CDR1 MNHEY and CDR2 SMNVEV (reference sequence). This CDR3 has 14 residues. With 6 bases removed from V and 4 bases from J, the gap between germline ends came to 15 bases. Only in-frame clones appear in the TCRdb table, and some are missing; sequencing was by immunoSEQ multiplex PCR. The repertoire holds about 160,000 clones, with roughly 80% as singletons. The chain links TRBV27 to TRBJ2-5; D possibly corresponds to TRBD1 (5 bases). The sample taken for sequencing was peripheral blood. This TCR was sampled from a man aged 18 to 30 with active or convalescent COVID-19. The CDR3 spells CASRPTGALETQYF. CDR3 bases: TGTGCCAGCAGGCCCACAGGCGCCCTAGAGACCCAGTACTTC.